The 4 T cell receptor beta chains in this list originate from one sample, sequenced in a study of technical replicates of blood from a few donors. Sequencing used immunoSEQ multiplex PCR; TCRdb keeps in-frame clones, though not all of them. The table has roughly 100,000 clones, about 96% seen once; the top ten hold less than 0.45%. Sequenced: T cells isolated from PBMCs. The receptors here all came from a human donor in good health.

V usage is TRBV4-1 and J usage is TRBJ2-3; 7 bases line up with TRBD2. From germline, CDR1 is MGHRA and CDR2 YSYEKL. The junction had 14 bases not matched to a gene; V was cut back by 5 bases and J by 0 bases. This CDR3 comprises 18 residues. The chain's CDR3 is CASSFRKGLAASTDTQYF. The CDR3 DNA sequence: TGCGCCAGCAGCTTTCGAAAGGGGCTAGCGGCAAGCACAGATACGCAGTATTTT.

This chain links TRBV4-1 with TRBJ2-1; 10 bases match TRBD1. Germline trimming cut 5 bases from V and 6 bases from J; bases unmatched to any gene: 16. The germline V gene encodes CDR1 MGHRA and CDR2 YSYEKL. CDR3 size: 18 residues. This chain's CDR3 is CASSTIHDAGQGRNEQFF. In DNA, the CDR3 is TGCGCCAGCAGCACAATCCACGACGCGGGACAGGGGCGCAATGAGCAGTTCTTC.

The chain recombines TRBV29-1 with TRBJ2-2; D is perhaps TRBD1 (6 bases). Looked up from germline, CDR1 is SQVTM and CDR2 is ANQGSEA. The CDR3 sequence is 15 residues long. V was trimmed by 4 bases and J by 0 bases, leaving 12 bases between them. The CDR3 nucleotides are TGCAGCGTTGGACGGACAGCCCCGAACACCGGGGAGCTGTTTTTT. Translating it yields CSVGRTAPNTGELFF.

In DNA, the CDR3 is TGTGCCTGGAGTCCCACAGGGTCCGGTGGCTACACCTTC. Amino acid sequence: CAWSPTGSGGYTF. This chain links TRBV30 with TRBJ1-2; possibly TRBD1 for D (6 bases). The V end lost 2 bases, the J end lost 7 bases, and 14 bases lay between the germline ends. In germline, CDR1 is GTSNPN, CDR2 SVGIG (reference sequence). This CDR3 comprises 13 residues. Based on the CDR3 plus reference TRBV30 and TRBJ1-2, the full variable domain is SQTIHQWPATLVQPVGSPLSLECTVEGTSNPNLYWYRQAAGRGLQLLFYSVGIGQISSEVPQNLSASRPQDRQFILSSKKLLLSDSGFYLCAWSPTGSGGYTFGSGTRLTVV.